A selection of T cell receptor beta chains follows, all from one sample in a study of T cells in Graves' hyperthyroidism and ophthalmopathy. TCRdb reanalysed the multiplex PCR reads using MiXCR and keeps one entry per CDR3 protein. The repertoire holds around 600,000 distinct CDR3 sequences, with about a sixth as singletons. Sequenced sample: blood. The source of these receptors is a woman aged 40 to 50 with Graves' ophthalmopathy. Each CDR3 is given with its conserved first and last residue. The D gene is left open where the match is weak. Rows may omit the clone size; those that give it use once, few, many or a size class.

J	D	size	V	CDR3	DNA
TRBJ2-3	TRBD1	-	TRBV5-1	CASSYGQGARTDTQYF	TGCGCCAGCAGCTACGGACAGGGGGCGCGAACAGATACGCAGTATTTT
TRBJ1-1	-	many	TRBV12-3/TRBV12-4	CASTFYLGQHNTEAFF	TGTGCCAGCACTTTCTATTTAGGGCAGCACAACACTGAAGCTTTCTTT
TRBJ2-2	TRBD1	-	TRBV6-1	CASSDYGTGAGELFF	TGTGCCAGCAGTGATTATGGGACAGGCGCCGGGGAGCTGTTTTTT
TRBJ2-4	TRBD2	many	TRBV5-1	CASSLGLAANKNIQYF	TGCGCCAGCAGCTTGGGGCTAGCGGCAAACAAAAACATTCAGTACTTC
TRBJ2-5	-	many	TRBV5-5	CASSFAVRETQYF	TGTGCCAGCAGCTTTGCCGTTAGAGAGACCCAGTACTTC
TRBJ2-1	TRBD2	many	TRBV28	CASSLWTSGNNEQFF	TGTGCCAGCAGTTTATGGACTAGCGGAAACAATGAGCAGTTCTTC
TRBJ2-7	-	many	TRBV27	CASSPSSYPYEQYF	TGTGCCAGCAGTCCATCTAGCTATCCCTACGAGCAGTACTTC
TRBJ2-3	-	-	TRBV5-1	CASSPLGMDTQYF	TGCGCCAGCAGCCCCCTGGGGATGGATACGCAGTATTTT
TRBJ2-2	TRBD2	-	TRBV10-2	CASKGQGLAGGSGELFF	TGCGCCAGCAAGGGACAGGGACTAGCGGGAGGGTCCGGGGAGCTGTTTTTT
TRBJ2-5	-	few	TRBV7-2	CASSSVRGNQETQYF	TGTGCCAGCAGCTCCGTCCGGGGAAATCAAGAGACCCAGTACTTC
TRBJ2-1	TRBD1	-	TRBV29-1	CSVEGDRGRDEQFF	TGCAGCGTAGAAGGGGACAGGGGGCGCGATGAGCAGTTCTTC
TRBJ2-2	-	many	TRBV27	CASSWGAGELFF	TGTGCCAGCAGTTGGGGGGCCGGGGAGCTGTTTTTT
TRBJ2-2	-	many	TRBV20-1	CSATSPNTGELFF	TGCAGTGCTACTAGCCCGAACACCGGGGAGCTGTTTTTT
TRBJ2-1	TRBD2	-	TRBV5-1	CASSTSGEDYNEQFF	TGCGCCAGCAGCACTAGCGGGGAGGACTACAATGAGCAGTTCTTC
TRBJ2-5	-	few	TRBV28	CASSSGGQGRETQYF	TGTGCCAGCAGCTCCGGGGGCCAGGGACGGGAGACCCAGTACTTC
TRBJ1-4	-	-	TRBV7-8	CASSLTPAGTNEKLFF	TGTGCCAGCAGCTTAACCCCCGCAGGGACTAATGAAAAACTGTTTTTT
TRBJ1-1	-	few	TRBV7-9	CASSAPRDGTEAFF	TGTGCCAGCAGCGCGCCTAGGGACGGGACTGAAGCTTTCTTT
TRBJ1-2	TRBD1	many	TRBV12-3/TRBV12-4	CASSSRHRQGRDGYTF	TGTGCCAGCAGCTCACGACATCGACAGGGGCGCGATGGCTACACCTTC
TRBJ2-7	TRBD1	few	TRBV6-2/TRBV6-3	CASSELPTGFFTYEQYF	TGTGCCAGCAGTGAACTCCCGACAGGGTTTTTCACCTACGAGCAGTACTTC
TRBJ2-2	-	few	TRBV24-1	CATSDWLGSQSPGELFF	TGTGCCACCAGTGATTGGTTGGGAAGCCAGTCTCCCGGGGAGCTGTTTTTT
TRBJ2-5	-	few	TRBV20-1	CSAPPTGSVETQYF	TGCAGTGCCCCCCCTACAGGGTCCGTGGAGACCCAGTACTTC
TRBJ2-3	-	few	TRBV20-1	CSPLGGGSTDTQYF	TGCAGTCCCCTTGGGGGAGGCAGCACAGATACGCAGTATTTT
TRBJ1-2	-	many	TRBV28	CASSPTIAYGYTF	TGTGCCAGCAGTCCCACAATTGCCTATGGCTACACCTTC
TRBJ2-2	-	-	TRBV13	CASSTRLGTGELFF	TGTGCCAGCAGCACCCGACTAGGGACCGGGGAGCTGTTTTTT
TRBJ1-2	-	many	TRBV28	CASSLWEAIRGYTF	TGTGCCAGCAGTTTATGGGAGGCCATTAGGGGCTACACCTTC
TRBJ2-1	-	-	TRBV29-1	CSVRGTVMNEQFF	TGCAGCGTTAGGGGGACGGTCATGAATGAGCAGTTCTTC
TRBJ2-1	TRBD2	many	TRBV5-1	CASSPLTSGRLSSYNEQFF	TGCGCCAGCAGCCCACTTACTAGCGGGAGGCTCAGCTCCTACAATGAGCAGTTCTTC
TRBJ1-6	TRBD1	many	TRBV27	CASANRDRGSPLHF	TGTGCCAGCGCAAACCGGGACAGAGGCTCACCCCTCCACTTT
TRBJ2-3	-	few	TRBV6-1	CASSRNMQGTDTQYF	TGTGCCAGCAGTCGTAATATGCAAGGCACAGATACGCAGTATTTT
TRBJ2-4	-	many	TRBV5-6	CASSLVGVENIQYF	TGTGCCAGCAGCTTGGTAGGGGTCGAAAACATTCAGTACTTC
TRBJ2-1	TRBD2	-	TRBV5-1	CASRASGSGYNEQFF	TGCGCCAGCAGGGCTAGCGGGAGCGGGTACAATGAGCAGTTCTTC
TRBJ2-3	TRBD1	-	TRBV7-9	CASSPRQGVADTQYF	TGTGCCAGCAGCCCCAGACAGGGGGTGGCAGATACGCAGTATTTT
TRBJ2-7	TRBD2	-	TRBV20-1	CSANSGTSGSYEQYF	TGCAGTGCTAACTCCGGGACTAGCGGTTCCTACGAGCAGTACTTC
TRBJ2-2	-	many	TRBV2	CASSESGPNTGELFF	TGTGCCAGCAGTGAATCCGGGCCGAACACCGGGGAGCTGTTTTTT
TRBJ2-7	TRBD2	many	TRBV3-1	CASSPSAGGYEQYF	TGTGCCAGCAGCCCGAGTGCGGGAGGTTACGAGCAGTACTTC
TRBJ1-1	-	-	TRBV10-3	CAISESTLRPKGIF	TGTGCCATCAGTGAGTCGACCCTCCGGCCGAAGGGGATCTTT
TRBJ1-6	-	few	TRBV7-9	CASSLDESSYNSPLHF	TGTGCCAGCAGCTTGGACGAGAGCTCCTATAATTCACCCCTCCACTTT
TRBJ1-3	TRBD1	few	TRBV12-3/TRBV12-4	CASRRGQVDSGNTIYF	TGTGCCAGCAGAAGAGGACAGGTCGACTCTGGAAACACCATATATTTT
TRBJ1-6	-	-	TRBV25-1	CATREENSPLHF	TGTGCCACCAGGGAGGAGAATTCACCCCTCCACTTT
TRBJ2-1	-	few	TRBV20-1	CSARDPGGASSYNEQFF	TGCAGTGCTAGAGATCCAGGGGGGGCCAGCTCCTACAATGAGCAGTTCTTC
TRBJ1-2	TRBD1	few	TRBV28	CASTNRQYGQGVKYYGYTF	TGTGCCAGCACCAACCGGCAATACGGACAGGGAGTGAAGTACTATGGCTACACCTTC
TRBJ2-7	-	-	TRBV29-1	CSVVIPQNRAYEQYF	TGCAGCGTTGTTATCCCCCAGAACAGGGCCTACGAGCAGTACTTC
TRBJ2-1	-	many	TRBV11-2	CASSLARLGWDEQFF	TGTGCCAGCAGCTTAGCCCGACTTGGGTGGGATGAGCAGTTCTTC
TRBJ2-7	-	few	TRBV28	CASSLRREQYF	TGTGCCAGCAGTTTAAGGCGCGAGCAGTACTTC
TRBJ2-2	-	-	TRBV6-5	CAITNANTGELFF	TGTGCCATCACGAATGCGAACACCGGGGAGCTGTTTTTT
TRBJ2-1	-	many	TRBV28	CASSFSHRKQFF	TGTGCCAGCAGTTTCTCTCACAGAAAGCAGTTCTTC
TRBJ1-1	-	many	TRBV6-1	CASGRFGGLAEAFF	TGTGCCAGCGGGCGGTTTGGGGGCCTCGCTGAAGCTTTCTTT
TRBJ2-5	TRBD1	-	TRBV30	CAWSGKTGGMETQYF	TGTGCCTGGAGTGGCAAAACAGGGGGCATGGAGACCCAGTACTTC
TRBJ2-1	TRBD2	many	TRBV18	CASSPRTSVNEQFF	TGTGCCAGCTCACCCCGAACTAGCGTCAATGAGCAGTTCTTC
TRBJ1-1	TRBD1	-	TRBV6-1	CASSQTGAANTEAFF	TGTGCCAGCAGTCAGACAGGGGCCGCGAACACTGAAGCTTTCTTT
TRBJ2-3	TRBD2	many	TRBV27	CASTWGWASGRQSTDTQYF	TGTGCCAGCACCTGGGGTTGGGCTAGCGGGAGGCAAAGCACAGATACGCAGTATTTT
TRBJ1-6	-	few	TRBV3-1	CASSHRGDSPLHF	TGTGCCAGCAGCCACCGGGGAGACTCACCCCTCCACTTT
TRBJ2-7	-	many	TRBV5-1	CASSLVGGFEQYF	TGCGCCAGCAGCTTGGTCGGAGGGTTCGAGCAGTACTTC
TRBJ2-3	TRBD1	many	TRBV7-9	CASSWDRDLDTQYF	TGTGCCAGCAGCTGGGACAGGGACTTGGATACGCAGTATTTT
TRBJ2-2	TRBD2	-	TRBV29-1	CSASQLAGGPGGAGELFF	TGCAGCGCTAGCCAGCTAGCGGGAGGGCCTGGTGGAGCCGGGGAGCTGTTTTTT
TRBJ1-1	-	few	TRBV6-1	CASRLSGQRNTEAFF	TGTGCCAGCAGACTCTCTGGACAGAGGAACACTGAAGCTTTCTTT
TRBJ2-2	TRBD2	-	TRBV9	CASSVARTSGANTGELFF	TGTGCCAGCAGCGTAGCCCGGACTAGCGGGGCGAACACCGGGGAGCTGTTTTTT